The 10 T cell receptor beta chains below come from one sample, sequenced in a study of OX40 agonist ivuxolimab in advanced cancers. Sequenced by immunoSEQ multiplex PCR; TCRdb stores in-frame clones only, minus some. The sample shows around 60,000 clones, 85% to 95% of them seen only once. Here the sequenced sample was CD4+ or CD8+ T cells sorted from blood, taken in a trial of the OX40 agonist ivuxolimab. All receptors derive from an adult with an advanced solid tumor such as melanoma, head and neck, liver or kidney cancer.

This clone was seen just once. The chain uses TRBV19 and TRBJ2-7; D is unclear. The CDR3 extends over 11 amino acids. V was cut by 3 bases and J by 4 bases, with 4 bases left in between. The germline CDR1 and CDR2 sequences are LNHDA and SQIVND (reference sequence). The CDR3 DNA is TGTGCCAGTAGTATGGGTTACGAGCAGTACTTC. Protein product: CASSMGYEQYF.

The chain couples TRBV9 to TRBJ2-7; D ambiguous. The length of the CDR3 is 14 residues. Deletions cut 0 bases from V and 2 bases from J, with 9 bases between. Germline V gene data show CDR1 as SGDLS and CDR2 as YYNGEE. CDR3 sequence (DNA): TGTGCCAGCAGCGTAGGATCGGGTCCCTACGAGCAGTACTTC. Its translation: CASSVGSGPYEQYF.

There are many counts of this clone. The V call is TRBV25-1, the J call TRBJ2-2, with 9 bases fitting TRBD1. Germline trimming cut 2 bases from V and 3 bases from J; bases unmatched to any gene: 1. This CDR3 has 15 amino acids. The V gene's germline CDR1 is MGHDK and CDR2 SYGVNS. Here the CDR3 DNA reads TGTGCCAGCAGTGAAGGGGACAGGGACACCGGGGAGCTGTTTTTT. Protein product: CASSEGDRDTGELFF.

V and J are TRBV27 and TRBJ1-2, with D perhaps TRBD1 (5 bases). Germline assignment: CDR1 MNHEY and CDR2 SMNVEV (reference sequence). V dropped 10 bases and J dropped 2 bases, with 26 bases sitting between them. The CDR3 covers 17 residues. CDR3 nucleotide sequence: TGTGCCACCACCGCGCGCCCCCCGCCAGGACACAACTATGGCTACACCTTC. It codes for CATTARPPPGHNYGYTF.

The V gene is TRBV7-6, the J gene TRBJ2-3, with unresolved D. V was cut by 5 bases and J by 0 bases, with 6 bases left in between. Germline CDR1 is SGHVS and CDR2 is FNYEAQ. This CDR3 contains 13 residues. Here the CDR3 reads CASSQRSTDTQYF. CDR3 nucleotides: TGTGCCAGCAGCCAAAGGAGCACAGATACGCAGTATTTT.

The gene calls are TRBV28 and TRBJ2-3, with D tentatively TRBD2 (6 bases). V gave up 5 bases and J gave up 1 base, with 16 bases separating them. The CDR3 is 16 amino acids. Germline values: CDR1 MDHEN, CDR2 SYDVKM. The CDR3 sequence is CASSGTSTIGTDTQYF. DNA for the CDR3: TGTGCCAGCAGTGGAACTAGCACCATTGGCACAGATACGCAGTATTTT.

The chain recombines TRBV25-1 with TRBJ1-1; D is undetermined. Germline loops: CDR1 MGHDK, CDR2 SYGVNS. Deletions cut 4 bases from V and 0 bases from J, with 12 bases between. This CDR3 is 15 amino acids long. Written as DNA, the CDR3 is TGTGCCAGCAGTGGAGGGATAGAAATGAACACTGAAGCTTTCTTT. This gives the protein CASSGGIEMNTEAFF.

The rearrangement uses TRBV28 and TRBJ2-5; TRBD1 aligns across 10 bases. The CDR3 is 14 residues long. Trimming at V came to 3 bases and at J to 4 bases, leaving 2 bases not matched to a gene. Looked up from germline, CDR1 is MDHEN and CDR2 is SYDVKM. The CDR3, as DNA: TGTGCCAGCAGTTTGGGGACAGGGGTAGAGACCCAGTACTTC. It codes for CASSLGTGVETQYF. The full variable domain, with the rest looked up from reference TRBV28 and TRBJ2-5, is DVKVTQSSRYLVKRTGEKVFLECVQDMDHENMFWYRQDPGLGLRLIYFSYDVKMKEKGDIPEGYSVSREKKERFSLILESASTNQTSMYLCASSLGTGVETQYFGPGTRLLVL.

The chain combines TRBV4-2 with TRBJ2-7; 10 nucleotides align to TRBD2. Looked up from germline, CDR1 is LGHNA and CDR2 is YNFKEQ. The length of the CDR3 is 15 residues. The ends lost 0 bases at V and 3 bases at J; junction bases unmatched: 2. The CDR3 DNA is TGTGCCAGCAGCCAAGAAAGCGGGAGGGACTACGAGCAGTACTTC. Protein sequence: CASSQESGRDYEQYF.

This sequence joins TRBV9 and TRBJ2-2; 10 nucleotides line up with TRBD2. The V gene's germline CDR1 is SGDLS and CDR2 YYNGEE. The CDR3 runs 15 residues. V was clipped by 5 bases and J by 6 bases; unmatched bases: 7. CDR3: CASSATSGTSGELFF. The CDR3 coding sequence is TGTGCCAGCAGTGCCACTAGCGGGACCTCCGGGGAGCTGTTTTTT.